Below are 17 T cell receptor beta chains sequenced from a single sample in a study of CD4 T cells in relation to SARS-CoV-2 and coronaviruses. The unexposed donors gave CD4+ T cells in about 2010-2019, prior to COVID-19. CD4+ T cells were isolated from the cells after roughly 11 days of culture. The protocol was immunoSEQ multiplex PCR, while the TCRdb copy is restricted to in-frame clones and leaves out a portion. The profile shows more than 25,000 clones, over 60% of them singletons. For these receptors, no antigen is known. Sequencing was done on a sample of CD4+ T cells from PBMCs, cultured in vitro. These receptors were taken from a human donor in good health.

This sequence joins TRBV7-2 and TRBJ1-6; D possibly corresponds to TRBD1 (5 bases). Trimming pared 4 bases from V and 6 bases from J, leaving 16 bases between. Germline V gene sequence: CDR1 SGHTA, CDR2 FQGNSA. The CDR3 has 16 residues. CDR3 in amino acids: CASSWRLGGGNSPLHF. For the CDR3, the DNA is TGTGCCAGCAGCTGGAGGCTCGGGGGAGGTAATTCACCCCTCCACTTT. The full variable domain, completed using reference TRBV7-2 and TRBJ1-6, is GAGVSQSPSNKVTEKGKDVELRCDPISGHTALYWYRQSLGQGLEFLIYFQGNSAPDKSGLPSDRFSAERTGGSVSTLTIQRTQQEDSAVYLCASSWRLGGGNSPLHFGNGTRLTVT.

The chain has TRBV29-1 and TRBJ2-5; the match to TRBD2 covers 10 bases. Germline-derived CDR1 and CDR2 are SQVTM and ANQGSEA. The CDR3 loop spans 14 amino acids. V was clipped by 4 bases and J by 5 bases; unmatched bases: 7. The CDR3 bases are TGCAGCGTTGGAGCGGGAGGGTATGAGGAGACCCAGTACTTC. It yields the protein CSVGAGGYEETQYF.

The V and J genes are TRBV30 and TRBJ2-7; 9 nucleotides line up with TRBD1. The CDR3 is 14 residues long. With V trimmed by 3 bases and J by 6 bases, 9 bases remained unmatched. Germline V lookup: CDR1 GTSNPN, CDR2 SVGIG (reference sequence). For the CDR3, the DNA is TGTGCCTGGAGAAAGAGGCGACAGGGGGTCGAGCAGTACTTC. It yields the protein CAWRKRRQGVEQYF.

V and J are TRBV5-5 and TRBJ1-2; perhaps TRBD1 as D (6 bases). V lost 0 bases and J lost 4, with 13 bases in between. In germline, CDR1 is SGHKS, CDR2 YYEKEE (reference sequence). CDR3 length: 15 amino acids. CDR3 coding DNA: TGTGCCAGCAGCTTGGAGGGCAGGGGAGCCTATGGCTACACCTTC. This gives the protein CASSLEGRGAYGYTF.

The chain uses TRBV5-6 and TRBJ1-1; weak D call: TRBD1 (5 bases). The CDR3 is 11 residues long. Germline V gene lookup returns CDR1 SGHDT and CDR2 YYEEEE. Trimming cost V 2 bases and J 11 bases, with 10 bases left between them. The DNA for the CDR3 is TGTGCCAGCAGCTTAGGGGTAGAGGCTTTCTTT. Its translation is CASSLGVEAFF.

Comment on this clone: Other nucleotide sequences from this sample produce the same CDR3. The chain couples TRBV3-1 (or the pseudogene TRBV3-2) to TRBJ2-3, with D unresolved. Looked up from germline, CDR1 is LGHDT and CDR2 is YNNKEL (reference sequence). This CDR3 contains 13 residues. V shed 2 bases and J shed 2 bases, with 5 bases lying between them. CDR3 bases: TGTGCCAGCAGCCAACCCCCCACAGATACGCAGTATTTT. As protein: CASSQPPTDTQYF.

V usage is TRBV11-3 and J usage is TRBJ2-3; D might be TRBD2 (6 bases). There are 14 residues in the CDR3. The germline CDR1 and CDR2 sequences are SGHNT and YENEEA. With 5 bases removed from V and 4 bases from J, the gap between germline ends came to 13 bases. CDR3 DNA: TGTGCCAGCAGCAAGATGACTAGTTCAGATACGCAGTATTTT. It is translated as CASSKMTSSDTQYF.

V and J are TRBV27 and TRBJ1-1, with 7 bases lining up with TRBD1. The V and J ends lost 5 bases and 3 bases, in that order; junction bases with no gene match: 15. The CDR3 contains 17 residues. The germline V gene has CDR1 MNHEY and CDR2 SMNVEV (reference sequence). The CDR3 region is CASSPLSGRGSYTEAFF. CDR3 sequence (DNA): TGTGCCAGCAGTCCACTGTCGGGCAGGGGGTCCTACACTGAAGCTTTCTTT.

The gene calls are TRBV7-9 and TRBJ1-3, with 8 bases fitting TRBD1. The CDR3 is made up of 16 amino acids. After removal of 5 bases from V and 1 base from J, the junction contained 7 bases not matched to a gene. Germline CDR1 reads SEHNR; CDR2 reads FQNEAQ (reference sequence). The chain's CDR3 is CASSALWTGSGNTIYF. CDR3 nucleotide sequence: TGTGCCAGCAGCGCCCTATGGACAGGGTCTGGAAACACCATATATTTT.

This rearrangement joins TRBV5-1 to TRBJ2-3, with 8 bases matching TRBD2. The CDR3 covers 14 residues. The V gene's germline CDR1 is SGHRS and CDR2 YFSETQ. The V gene end was trimmed by 1 base and the J gene end by 3 bases; junction bases not matched to a gene: 1. For the CDR3, the DNA is TGCGCCAGCAGCTTGCGGGAGGGGACAGATACGCAGTATTTT. Translated: CASSLREGTDTQYF.

Remarks on this clone: A junction boundary mismatches the germline segment, possibly from a read error. The chain employs TRBV5-4 and TRBJ1-2, with D maybe TRBD1 (5 bases). Germline CDR1 and CDR2: SGHNT and YYREEE (reference sequence). The CDR3 has 14 amino acids. The CDR3 region is CASSFGDRAYPHYF. The DNA for the CDR3 is TGTGCCAGCAGCTTCGGGGACCGTGCTTACCCACATTACTTC.

The chain employs TRBV5-5 and TRBJ1-6, with 8 bases aligning to TRBD1. The CDR3 contains 15 residues. Germline V gives CDR1 SGHKS, CDR2 YYEKEE (reference sequence). V shed 0 bases and J 8 bases; nucleotides not matched to a gene: 4. Here the CDR3 reads CASSLETGVYSPLHF. The CDR3 DNA reads TGTGCCAGCAGCTTGGAGACAGGGGTTTATTCACCCCTCCACTTT.

The V call is TRBV30, the J call TRBJ2-1; no clear D gene. The germline V gene encodes CDR1 GTSNPN and CDR2 SVGIG (reference sequence). CDR3 length equals 16 residues. Trimming pared 3 bases from V and 10 bases from J, leaving 25 bases between. CDR3 sequence: CAWRSVGLGPQWEQFF. CDR3 DNA sequence: TGTGCCTGGAGGTCCGTGGGTCTAGGCCCCCAATGGGAGCAGTTCTTC. The entire variable domain, with the rest obtained from reference TRBV30 and TRBJ2-1, is as follows: SQTIHQWPATLVQPVGSPLSLECTVEGTSNPNLYWYRQAAGRGLQLLFYSVGIGQISSEVPQNLSASRPQDRQFILSSKKLLLSDSGFYLCAWRSVGLGPQWEQFFGPGTRLTVL.

The gene calls are TRBV21-1 and TRBJ1-1. TRBV21-1 is marked as a pseudogene. The CDR3 has 14 amino acids. The CDR3 DNA reads as TGTGCCAGCAGGTGGAGGGATGTGAACACTGAAGCTTTCTTT. This sequence encodes CASRWRDVNTEAFF.

The genes are TRBV5-4 and TRBJ2-1; D call uncertain. CDR3 length: 12 residues. Germline CDR1 SGHNT, CDR2 YYREEE (reference sequence). Trimming removed 0 bases from V and 5 bases from J, with 3 bases in between. The CDR3 sequence: CASSLVHNEQFF. The CDR3 bases are TGTGCCAGCAGCTTGGTCCACAATGAGCAGTTCTTC.

V usage is TRBV4-3 and J usage is TRBJ1-3; possible D gene TRBD1, 5 bases. Trimming stripped 1 base from V and 1 base from J, with 8 bases between. This CDR3 is built from 15 residues. The germline V gene encodes CDR1 LGHNA and CDR2 YSLEER. For the CDR3, the DNA is TGCGCCAGCAGCCAAGTTGGGGGGTCTGGAAACACCATATATTTT. Translation gives CASSQVGGSGNTIYF.

The sample holds a few counts of this clone. The genes are TRBV6-6 and TRBJ1-5; 9 nucleotides agree with TRBD1. The CDR3 is 14 amino acids. Germline CDR1 is MNHNY and CDR2 is SVGAGI (reference sequence). V lost 7 bases to trimming and J lost 4 bases; unmatched junction nucleotides: 5. CDR3 loop: CASTAGTGNQPQHF. In DNA, the CDR3 is TGTGCCAGCACCGCCGGGACAGGGAATCAGCCCCAGCATTTT.